The 10 T cell receptor beta chains reported below all come from one sample, sequenced in a study of CD8+ T cells in alopecia areata (dated 2018 in TCRdb). Pooled mouse cutaneous lymph node cells were stained for CD4, CD8alpha, NKG2D, NKG2ACE and other markers and were then sorted on a BD Influx. Receptors were amplified or captured by the immunoSEQ multiplex PCR assay. RNA was extracted from all samples and reverse transcribed into cDNA, which served as template for TCR sequencing. Imported from immuneACCESS, the table was reduced by TCRdb to in-frame sequences with V and J called. These copies leave out some clones; in studies compared against another copy, an unresolved V gene accounts for under half, and the cause of the remainder is not known. This sample includes about 270,000 clones, and none of them was observed just once. The ten largest account for about 1.1% of the sample. Sequenced input: CD4+ T cells sorted from a lymph node. These receptors were obtained from a C3H/HeJ mouse with alopecia areata. This line of mice carries MHC haplotype H2-k.

As for this clone: Each gene name is a mouse one. Coverage ceases 4 residues before the CDR3 finishes, and the germline J gene fills in the end. The chain links TRBV17 to TRBJ1-2; tentative D call: TRBD1 (6 bases). V lost 3 bases and J lost 2, with 10 bases in between. The CDR3 runs to 14 residues. Germline V gene sequence: CDR1 MNHDT, CDR2 YYDKIL. The CDR3 sequence is CASSSQGWNSDYTF. The covered CDR3 bases are TGTGCTAGCAGTAGCCAGGGGTGGAACTCC.

As regards this clone: Mouse names are used for the genes. The read stops 3 residues short of the end of the CDR3; the missing end is completed from the germline J gene. In the same sample, other DNA sequences code for this CDR3. The chain is built from TRBV19 and TRBJ1-6; TRBD1 matches 10 bases. TRBJ1-6 is labeled an ORF, and its function is uncertain. Germline-derived CDR1 and CDR2 are FNHDT and SITEND (reference sequence). The CDR3 totals 15 residues. Unmatched junction bases numbered 2, after V lost 1 base and J lost 7 bases. The CDR3 reads CASSIRDRGNSPLYF. CDR3 bases read: TGTGCCAGCAGTATACGGGACAGGGGAAATTCGCCC.

The table lists this clone with a few counts. Gene names refer to mouse genes. The observed sequence ends 4 residues before the CDR3 terminus, with the missing tail filled in from the germline J gene. Other DNA sequences in this sample translate to the same CDR3. This chain links TRBV13-2 with TRBJ2-1, with 7 positions matching TRBD1. The CDR3 runs 13 residues. CDR1 is NNHNN and CDR2 is SYGAGS in the germline V gene (reference sequence). V dropped 5 bases and J dropped 1; count of bases not matched to a gene: 0. CDR3 amino acids: CASGGQNYAEQFF. The DNA read from the CDR3 is TGTGCCAGCGGGGGACAGAACTATGCT.

This clone was detected only a few times. These gene names are mouse names. This chain's CDR3 is CASSSTGDYEQYF. CDR3 DNA (partial): TGTGCCAGCAGTTCGACTGGGGACTAT. The V call is TRBV13-1, the J call TRBJ2-7; 8 bases map to TRBD2. From the germline J gene comes the end of the CDR3, since the read stops 4 residues before it. Germline CDR1 NSHNY, CDR2 SYGAGN. The CDR3 runs 13 residues. Trimming cost V 4 bases and J 3 bases; bases outside gene matches: 3.

Notes on this clone: Gene names follow the mouse nomenclature. The CDR3 end is not reached by the read, which stops 4 residues before it; the germline J gene fills it in. The V and J genes are TRBV19 and TRBJ2-5; 14 bases align to TRBD2. The V segment lost 4 bases and the J segment 0 bases; nucleotides outside the gene matches: 7. The CDR3 is 18 amino acids. Germline CDR1 FNHDT, CDR2 SITEND (reference sequence). The covered CDR3 bases are TGTGCCAGCAGTCCGGGACTGGGGGGGCGCGGAAACCAAGAC. Residues: CASSPGLGGRGNQD. The full CDR3 protein reads CASSPGLGGRGNQDTQYF.

This clone showed up just a few times. The genes are named according to mouse. Other nucleotide sequences from this sample produce the same CDR3. CDR3 residues: CAWSLGHTGQLYF. The part of the CDR3 DNA that was read is TGTGCCTGGAGTCTTGGTCACACCGGG. The chain recombines TRBV31 with TRBJ2-2, with no clear D. The read terminates 4 residues ahead of where the CDR3 ends, so the germline J gene completes it. The germline V gene has CDR1 GKSSPN and CDR2 SITVG. V was trimmed by 0 bases and J by 3 bases, leaving 5 bases between them. This CDR3 has 13 residues. Together with reference TRBV31 and TRBJ2-2, the CDR3 gives the full variable domain: AQTIHQWPVAEIKAVGSPLSLGCTIKGKSSPNLYWYWQATGGTLQQLFYSITVGQVESVVQLNLSASRPKDDQFILSTEKLLLSHSGFYLCAWSLGHTGQLYFGEGSKLTVL.

A word on this clone: Gene names and germline refer to mouse. The read ends 4 residues shy of where the CDR3 ends; the end is completed using the germline J gene. The chain joins TRBV5 to TRBJ1-1; TRBD1 agrees at 7 bases. The germline CDR1 and CDR2 sequences are LGHNA and YNLKQL (reference sequence). CDR3 length equals 12 residues. The chain's CDR3 is CASSSGQTEVFF. Incomplete CDR3 DNA: TGTGCCAGCAGCTCGGGACAGACA.

The table lists this clone with a few counts. Gene and germline names: mouse. With the read ending 4 residues before the CDR3 end, the germline J gene is used to fill in that end. V usage is TRBV13-1 and J usage is TRBJ2-4; 9 positions agree with TRBD2. The CDR3 has 16 amino acids. The germline V gene has CDR1 NSHNY and CDR2 SYGAGN. V trimming: 3 bases; J trimming: 0 bases; junction bases outside the gene matches: 5. CDR3 DNA, as far as it was read: TGTGCCAGCAGTGTTGGGGGGGCGCGAAGTCAAAAC. It yields the protein CASSVGGARSQN. The whole CDR3 reads CASSVGGARSQNTLYF.

This clone has more than one count but fewer than ten. All gene names here are mouse names. Coverage ceases 4 residues before the CDR3 finishes, and the germline J gene fills in the end. This chain links TRBV1 with TRBJ2-2; unclear D gene. CDR3 size: 13 residues. CDR1 NSQYPW and CDR2 LRSPGD come from the germline V gene (reference sequence). The CDR3 bases that were read are TGCACCTGCAGTGCAGATCCCAGGGGG. Amino acid sequence: CTCSADPRG. The CDR3 reads in full as CTCSADPRGQLYF.

Regarding this clone: Mouse germline and gene names are used. The read is 4 residues too short to cover the CDR3 end, so that end is filled in from the germline J gene. This chain joins TRBV14 and TRBJ2-5; a weak D match, TRBD1 (7 bases). The ends were cut back, 2 bases at V and 0 bases at J, with 16 bases in the middle. CDR3 length: 17 residues. Germline lookup yields CDR1 SGHDT and CDR2 FRDEAV. The CDR3 DNA, read in part, is TGTGCCAGCAGTTTAAGGGGGCGCGGGTTTAACCAAGAC. Its protein product is CASSLRGRGFNQD. The CDR3 reads in full as CASSLRGRGFNQDTQYF. Drawing the rest from reference TRBV14 and TRBJ2-5, the complete variable domain is EAGVTQSPRYAVLQEGQAVSFWCDPISGHDTLYWYQQPRDQGPQLLVYFRDEAVIDNSQLPSDRFSAVRPKGTNSTLKIQSAKQGDTATYLCASSLRGRGFNQDTQYFGPGTRLLVL.